This T cell receptor beta chain was found in a study of blood T cell repertoires in COVID-19. TCRdb's table, derived via immunoSEQ multiplex PCR, lists solely in-frame clones and lacks some. This sample has approximately 230,000 clones, with just over 85% found just once. Germline CDR1 MDHEN, CDR2 SYDVKM. The V and J ends lost 6 bases and 2 bases respectively, with 11 bases between them. The CDR3 is 13 amino acids. Material: PBMCs or T cells enriched from blood (not recorded which). The TCR was taken from a man aged 40-49 years who had recovered from COVID-19. This chain joins TRBV28 and TRBJ2-7; possible D gene TRBD2, 5 bases. CDR3 loop: CASRLEGTYEQYF. The CDR3 DNA reads TGTGCCAGCAGGCTTGAGGGAACCTACGAGCAGTACTTC.